These 4 T cell receptor beta chains came from one sample sequenced in a study of blood T cell repertoires in COVID-19 (dated by TCRdb to 2018 to 2021). Libraries were made using the immunoSEQ multiplex PCR assay. TCRdb stores this immuneACCESS table with in-frame sequences only. Part of the clones is absent; in the studies checked, under half of the shortfall reflects unresolved V genes, and no reason is known for the rest. Present in this sample are hundreds of thousands of clones, about 89% of which were seen just once. The ten largest clones represent roughly 8.9% of the sample. Sample: PBMCs or T cells enriched from blood (not recorded which). The receptor set was obtained from a woman between 35 and 50 years old who had recovered from COVID-19.

This rearrangement joins TRBV27 to TRBJ1-1; D possibly corresponds to TRBD1 (5 bases). Per the germline V gene, CDR1 is MNHEY and CDR2 is SMNVEV (reference sequence). The CDR3 length is 17 residues. Trimming left V 5 bases short and J 2 bases short, with 21 bases between. The CDR3 sequence is CASSPSVVLDRNTEAFF. The CDR3 DNA reads TGTGCCAGCAGTCCCTCGGTCGTATTAGACAGAAACACTGAAGCTTTCTTT.

This clone was seen more than once but under ten times. This chain links TRBV4-1 with TRBJ2-3; possibly TRBD1 for D (7 bases). The germline CDR1 and CDR2 sequences are MGHRA and YSYEKL. The CDR3 has 18 residues. Trimming shortened V by 0 bases and J by 2 bases, and 18 bases separated the two germline ends. The CDR3 loop reads CASSQDGGTVGVTDTQYF. CDR3 DNA sequence: TGCGCCAGCAGCCAAGATGGGGGGACAGTAGGAGTCACAGATACGCAGTATTTT.

V gene TRBV5-8 combines with J gene TRBJ1-5; possibly TRBD1 for D (6 bases). CDR1 is SGHTS and CDR2 is YDEGEE in the germline V gene. V dropped 0 bases and J dropped 4 bases, with 14 bases sitting between them. This CDR3 is built from 16 residues. Here the CDR3 DNA reads TGTGCCAGCAGCTTGGGAATCGACAGGTCGAATCAGCCCCAGCATTTT. The encoded protein is CASSLGIDRSNQPQHF.

The chain combines TRBV28 with TRBJ2-3; maybe TRBD2 (6 bases). The germline V and J ends were trimmed by 2 bases and 3 bases, with 12 bases remaining between them. The germline CDR1 and CDR2 sequences are MDHEN and SYDVKM. The CDR3 covers 15 residues. Here the CDR3 reads CASSLEGGGTDTQYF. CDR3 nucleotides: TGTGCCAGCAGTTTAGAGGGAGGAGGGACAGATACGCAGTATTTT.